Below are 17 T cell receptor beta chains sequenced from a single sample in a study of blood T cells in healthy people across ages. A second PCR of 7 to 11 cycles used a sample-barcoded 5' primer and a J-beta primer mix. TCRdb reanalysed the 5' RACE reads using MiXCR and keeps one entry per CDR3 protein. This sample has under 2 million distinct CDR3 sequences; about 31% occur once, and the top ten carry about 11%. The sequenced sample was blood. These TCRs come from a woman between 25 and 40 years old in good health.

The chain joins TRBV6-1 to TRBJ2-4; weak D call: TRBD2 (6 bases). The germline CDR1 and CDR2 sequences are MNHNS and SASEGT. There are 12 residues in the CDR3. Between the trimmed V and J ends, which lost 7 bases and 7 bases, there was a span of 11 bases. The DNA for the CDR3 is TGTGCCAGCATTTGGGGGGAGAACATTCAGTACTTC. Translating gives CASIWGENIQYF.

The chain uses TRBV3-1 and TRBJ1-1; no clear D. Between the trimmed V and J ends, which lost 5 bases and 1 base, there was a span of 11 bases. Per germline, CDR1 LGHDT and CDR2 YNNKEL (reference sequence). The CDR3 covers 14 residues. The CDR3 coding sequence is TGTGCCAGCAGCATTTCAGACCAGAACACTGAAGCTTTCTTT. Translation: CASSISDQNTEAFF.

The chain couples TRBV9 to TRBJ1-1; D uncertain. This CDR3 is built from 15 residues. CDR1 and CDR2 (germline): SGDLS, YYNGEE. V gave up 0 bases and J gave up 1 base, with 10 bases separating them. The CDR3 coding sequence is TGTGCCAGCAGCGTAGGGGCAGAGAGGAACACTGAAGCTTTCTTT. Translating it yields CASSVGAERNTEAFF.

In this sample, this clonotype turned up once. The chain has TRBV20-1 and TRBJ2-3, with 8 bases identical to TRBD2. Germline CDR1 and CDR2: DFQATT and SNEGSKA (reference sequence). The CDR3 has 14 amino acids. Unmatched junction bases numbered 9, after V lost 4 bases and J lost 6 bases. The CDR3 is CSATAGASGDTQYF. The CDR3 coding sequence is TGCAGTGCTACAGCGGGGGCTTCGGGGGATACGCAGTATTTT.

There are a few counts of this clonotype. The V call is TRBV27, the J call TRBJ1-6; 7 bases fit TRBD1. The CDR3 has 15 amino acids. The V segment lost 6 bases and the J segment 5 bases; nucleotides outside the gene matches: 7. CDR1 and CDR2 from the germline V gene are MNHEY and SMNVEV (reference sequence). The CDR3 is CASRPRDRDNSPLHF. The CDR3 bases are TGTGCCAGCAGGCCACGGGACAGAGATAATTCACCCCTCCACTTT.

This clonotype was counted a few times. The chain couples TRBV24-1 to TRBJ2-3; possible D gene TRBD2, 6 bases. The V gene's germline CDR1 is KGHDR and CDR2 SFDVKD. V lost 3 bases, J lost 1 base, and 19 bases lay in between. The CDR3 is made up of 18 amino acids. This chain's CDR3 is CATSDLPWREKGTDTQYF. DNA of the CDR3: TGTGCCACCAGTGATCTCCCGTGGAGGGAGAAGGGCACAGATACGCAGTATTTT.

In its sample, this clonotype was seen once. The germline gene is not matched at one end of the junction; a read error may be the cause. The chain combines TRBV12-3 or TRBV12-4 with TRBJ1-2; possibly TRBD1 for D (5 bases). The CDR3 runs 15 residues. The CDR3 here is CTSSPRGAETYGYTF. The CDR3 nucleotides are TGTACCAGCAGTCCCCGCGGGGCAGAAACGTATGGCTACACCTTC.

The V gene is TRBV9, the J gene TRBJ2-1; the D gene could be TRBD1 or TRBD2 (5 bases each). Per the germline V gene, CDR1 is SGDLS and CDR2 is YYNGEE. This CDR3 contains 14 residues. Trimming stripped 3 bases from V and 8 bases from J, with 15 bases between. The CDR3 loop reads CASSELGAWDEQFF. Here the CDR3 DNA reads TGTGCCAGCAGCGAACTAGGGGCCTGGGATGAGCAGTTCTTC.

This clonotype was observed a few times. The V gene is TRBV4-2, the J gene TRBJ2-2, with D maybe TRBD1 (5 bases). CDR1 LGHNA and CDR2 YNFKEQ come from the germline V gene. The V end was cut by 0 bases, the J end by 0 bases, with 11 bases between. There are 17 residues in the CDR3. CDR3 loop: CASSQDWGQSNTGELFF. For the CDR3, the DNA is TGTGCCAGCAGCCAAGATTGGGGCCAGTCGAACACCGGGGAGCTGTTTTTT.

The rearrangement joins TRBV6-5 to TRBJ1-2; maybe TRBD1 (5 bases). V was trimmed by 11 bases and J by 6 bases, leaving 19 bases between them. The length of the CDR3 is 13 residues. CDR1 is MNHEY and CDR2 is SVGAGI in the germline V gene. The CDR3 here is CAAGGNLVDGYTF. CDR3 sequence (DNA): TGTGCCGCGGGGGGGAATCTCGTCGATGGCTACACCTTC.

CDR3 residues: CAIVPGEDEQFF. The CDR3 nucleotides read TGTGCCATCGTCCCGGGGGAGGATGAGCAGTTCTTC. The chain employs TRBV6-1 and TRBJ2-1, with D possibly being TRBD2 (6 bases). The germline V and J ends were trimmed by 10 bases and 8 bases, with 15 bases remaining between them. Germline values: CDR1 MNHNS, CDR2 SASEGT. The CDR3 has 12 amino acids.

Note on this clonotype: Since a much larger clone is just one base distant, this may be a read error. The rearrangement links TRBV29-1 to TRBJ2-3; D remains ambiguous. There are 11 residues in the CDR3. The V gene's germline CDR1 is SQVTM and CDR2 ANQGSEA. V was cut by 3 bases and J by 11 bases, with 12 bases left in between. CDR3 in amino acids: CSVEMPKGQYF. CDR3 bases: TGCAGCGTTGAGATGCCAAAGGGGCAGTATTTT.

The chain uses TRBV18 and TRBJ2-1; D ambiguous. CDR3 length equals 16 residues. CDR1 KGHSH and CDR2 LQKENI come from the germline V gene. V lost 1 base and J 1 base, leaving 11 bases between the germline ends. CDR3 loop: CASSPLTVGSYNEQFF. CDR3 DNA: TGTGCCAGCTCACCACTAACTGTAGGTTCCTACAATGAGCAGTTCTTC.

The V and J genes are TRBV4-1 and TRBJ2-5; no firm D call. There are 15 residues in the CDR3. Trimming left V 0 bases short and J 11 bases short, with 19 bases between. Germline CDR1 and CDR2: MGHRA and YSYEKL. CDR3 nucleotides: TGCGCCAGCAGCCAAGATCTTTTGTTAGAGAATGAGCAGTACTTC. It specifies CASSQDLLLENEQYF.

The V call is TRBV7-9, the J call TRBJ2-6; D gene ambiguous. The CDR3 totals 17 residues. Germline loops: CDR1 SEHNR, CDR2 FQNEAQ (reference sequence). V was cut by 5 bases and J by 4 bases, with 18 bases left in between. The chain's CDR3 is CASSPRTGLRGANVLTF. The CDR3 DNA reads TGTGCCAGCAGCCCCCGGACCGGGCTGAGGGGGGCCAACGTCCTGACTTTC.

This clonotype was detected only a few times. V is TRBV9 and J is TRBJ1-2; 9 nucleotides agree with TRBD1. V lost 2 bases and J lost 2; bases outside the gene matches: 1. CDR1 is SGDLS, CDR2 YYNGEE, per germline. This CDR3 is built from 14 residues. The CDR3 is CASSVDRGNYGYTF. The CDR3, as DNA: TGTGCCAGCAGCGTTGACAGGGGGAACTATGGCTACACCTTC.

This clonotype was detected a few times. At one of its ends the junction is not consistent with the germline gene, which may arise from a read error. The CDR3 region is CSVDGPQGAAHDQYF. CDR3 DNA: TGCAGCGTTGATGGCCCACAGGGGGCGGCGCACGATCAGTACTTC. The rearrangement uses TRBV29-1 and TRBJ2-7; the match to TRBD1 covers 9 bases. The CDR3 loop spans 15 amino acids. The germline gives CDR1 SQVTM, CDR2 ANQGSEA.